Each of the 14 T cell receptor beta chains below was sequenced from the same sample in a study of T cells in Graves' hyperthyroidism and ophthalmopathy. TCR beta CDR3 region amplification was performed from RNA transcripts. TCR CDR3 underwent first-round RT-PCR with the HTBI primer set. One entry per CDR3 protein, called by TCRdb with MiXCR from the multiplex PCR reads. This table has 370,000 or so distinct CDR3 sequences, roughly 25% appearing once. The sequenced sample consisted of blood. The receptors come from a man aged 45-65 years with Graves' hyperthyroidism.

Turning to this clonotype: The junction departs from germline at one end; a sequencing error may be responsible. The CDR3 DNA is TGCGCCAGCAGCCGTACGGGAGCCTTTAGTGAAGAGCAGTACTTC. Protein sequence: CASSRTGAFSEEQYF. This chain uses TRBV11-1 with TRBJ2-7, with a possible D match to TRBD2 (6 bases). This CDR3 contains 15 residues. Germline V gives CDR1 SGHAT, CDR2 FQDESV (reference sequence).

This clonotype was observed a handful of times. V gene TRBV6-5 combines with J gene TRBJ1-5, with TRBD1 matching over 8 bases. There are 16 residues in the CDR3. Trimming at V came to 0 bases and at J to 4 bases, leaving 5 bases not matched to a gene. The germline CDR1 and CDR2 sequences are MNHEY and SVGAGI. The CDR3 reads CASSYSSQGANQPQHF. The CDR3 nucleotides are TGTGCCAGCAGTTACTCGAGTCAGGGGGCGAATCAGCCCCAGCATTTT.

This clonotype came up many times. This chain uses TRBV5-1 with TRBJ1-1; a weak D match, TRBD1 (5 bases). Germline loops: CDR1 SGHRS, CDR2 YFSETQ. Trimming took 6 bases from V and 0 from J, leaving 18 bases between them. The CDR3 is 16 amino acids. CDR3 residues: CASTLGKGPMNTEAFF. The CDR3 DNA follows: TGCGCCAGCACCCTGGGTAAGGGACCGATGAACACTGAAGCTTTCTTT.

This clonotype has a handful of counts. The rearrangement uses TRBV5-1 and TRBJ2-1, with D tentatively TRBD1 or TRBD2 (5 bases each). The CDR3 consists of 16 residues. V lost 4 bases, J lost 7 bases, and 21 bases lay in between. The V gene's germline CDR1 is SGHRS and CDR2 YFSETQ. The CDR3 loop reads CASSHNPGRKLNEQFF. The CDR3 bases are TGCGCCAGCAGCCATAACCCGGGACGGAAATTAAATGAGCAGTTCTTC.

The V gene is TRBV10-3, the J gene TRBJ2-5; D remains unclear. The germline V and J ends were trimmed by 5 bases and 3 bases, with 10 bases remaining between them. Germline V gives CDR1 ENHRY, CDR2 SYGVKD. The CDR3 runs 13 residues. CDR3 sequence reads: CAISRTEKETQYF. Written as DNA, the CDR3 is TGTGCCATCAGTCGTACCGAAAAAGAGACCCAGTACTTC.

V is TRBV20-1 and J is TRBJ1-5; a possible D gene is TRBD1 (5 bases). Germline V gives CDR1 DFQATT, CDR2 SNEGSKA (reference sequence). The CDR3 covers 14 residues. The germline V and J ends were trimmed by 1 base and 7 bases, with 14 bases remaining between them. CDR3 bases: TGCAGTGCTAGAGTTTTGGGGCGGGGGCAGCCCCAGCATTTT. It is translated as CSARVLGRGQPQHF.

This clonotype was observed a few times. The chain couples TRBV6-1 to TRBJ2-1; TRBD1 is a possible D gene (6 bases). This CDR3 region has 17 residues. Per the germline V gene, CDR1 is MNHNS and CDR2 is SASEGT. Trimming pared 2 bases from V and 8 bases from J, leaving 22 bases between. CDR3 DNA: TGTGCCAGCAGTGAAAGCCAGGGGCCAGATTTTTCGTATGAGCAGTTCTTC. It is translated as CASSESQGPDFSYEQFF.

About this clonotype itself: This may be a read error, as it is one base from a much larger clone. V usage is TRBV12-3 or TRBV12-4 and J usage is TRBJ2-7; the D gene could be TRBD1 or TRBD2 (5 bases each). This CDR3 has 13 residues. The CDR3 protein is CTSRLGRTYEQYF. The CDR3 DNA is TGTACCAGCAGACTGGGACGGACCTACGAGCAGTACTTC.

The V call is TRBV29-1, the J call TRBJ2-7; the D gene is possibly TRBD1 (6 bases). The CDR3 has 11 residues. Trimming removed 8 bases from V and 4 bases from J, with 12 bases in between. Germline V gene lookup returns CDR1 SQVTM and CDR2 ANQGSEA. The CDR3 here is CSIRTEYEQYF. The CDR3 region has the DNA TGCAGCATTAGGACAGAATACGAGCAGTACTTC.

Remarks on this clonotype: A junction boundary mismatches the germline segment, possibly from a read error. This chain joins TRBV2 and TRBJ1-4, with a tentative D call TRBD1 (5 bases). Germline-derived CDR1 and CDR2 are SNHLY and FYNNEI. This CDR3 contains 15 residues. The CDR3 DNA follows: TGTGCCAGCTGTGAATTTTCGCTACGGGGGGAAAAACTGTTTTTT. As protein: CASCEFSLRGEKLFF.

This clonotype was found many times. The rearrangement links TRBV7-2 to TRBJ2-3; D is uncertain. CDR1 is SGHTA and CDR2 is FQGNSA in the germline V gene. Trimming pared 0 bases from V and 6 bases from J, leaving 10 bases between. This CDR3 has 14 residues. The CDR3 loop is CASSLALAFDTQYF. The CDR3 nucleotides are TGTGCCAGCAGCTTAGCGTTGGCGTTTGATACGCAGTATTTT.

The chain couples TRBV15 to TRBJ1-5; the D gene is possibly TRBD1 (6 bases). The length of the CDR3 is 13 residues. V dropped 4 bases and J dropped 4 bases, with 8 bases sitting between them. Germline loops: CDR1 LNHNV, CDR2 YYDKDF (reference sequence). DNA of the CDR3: TGTGCCACCAGCACCCAGGGGAATCAGCCCCAGCATTTT. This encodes CATSTQGNQPQHF.

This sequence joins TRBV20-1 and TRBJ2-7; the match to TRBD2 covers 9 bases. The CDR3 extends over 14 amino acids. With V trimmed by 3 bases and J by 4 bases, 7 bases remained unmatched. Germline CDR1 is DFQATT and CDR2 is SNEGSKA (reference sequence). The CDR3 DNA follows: TGCAGTGCTAGTTTAGCGGGAGTGAGGTACGAGCAGTACTTC. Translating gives CSASLAGVRYEQYF.

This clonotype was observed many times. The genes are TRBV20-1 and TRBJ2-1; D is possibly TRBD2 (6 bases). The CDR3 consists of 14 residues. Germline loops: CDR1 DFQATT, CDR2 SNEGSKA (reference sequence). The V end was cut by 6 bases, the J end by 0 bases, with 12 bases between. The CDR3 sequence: CSAGDSNSYNEQFF. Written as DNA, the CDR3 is TGCAGTGCAGGGGACTCGAACTCCTACAATGAGCAGTTCTTC.